Each of the 3 T cell receptor beta chains below was sequenced from the same sample in a study of graft-versus-host responses after intestinal transplantation. Repertoires were generated with immunoSEQ multiplex PCR, while TCRdb's copy carries only in-frame clones and drops some. The sample has over 20,000 clones; under 50% are singletons. Specimen: alloreactive CD4+ T cells from a mixed lymphocyte reaction culture, collected before intestinal transplant. As for subset: CFSE-low proliferating T cells sorted from approximately 6-day pre-transplant mixed lymphocyte reaction (GvH or HvG direction). Every receptor here comes from a human patient who received an intestinal transplant.

This clone was observed once. V is TRBV7-3 and J is TRBJ1-1; D is unresolved. The germline V and J ends were trimmed by 5 bases and 0 bases, with 10 bases remaining between them. In germline, CDR1 is SGHTA, CDR2 FQGTGA. The CDR3 has 14 amino acids. CDR3 region: CASSPTALNTEAFF. The CDR3, as DNA: TGTGCCAGCAGCCCCACAGCACTGAACACTGAAGCTTTCTTT.

This clone was seen more than once but under ten times. This chain links TRBV29-1 with TRBJ1-5, with TRBD1 identical over 8 bases. From germline, CDR1 is SQVTM and CDR2 ANQGSEA. The CDR3 loop spans 14 amino acids. V gave up 3 bases and J gave up 5 bases; unmatched junction bases: 6. CDR3 sequence (DNA): TGCAGCGTTGAGGGCAGGGGGCTCCATCAGCCCCAGCATTTT. Translation gives CSVEGRGLHQPQHF. The complete variable domain, with remaining parts taken from reference TRBV29-1 and TRBJ1-5, reads SAVISQKPSRDICQRGTSLTIQCQVDSQVTMMFWYRQQPGQSLTLIATANQGSEATYESGFVIDKFPISRPNLTFSTLTVSNMSPEDSSIYLCSVEGRGLHQPQHFGDGTRLSIL.

This clone was observed once. The chain carries TRBV11-1 and TRBJ1-1; D not resolved. The germline V gene encodes CDR1 SGHAT and CDR2 FQDESV (reference sequence). The CDR3 runs 13 residues. Trimming cost V 4 bases and J 4 bases, with 10 bases left between them. The CDR3 spells CASSWLRSTEAFF. In DNA form, the CDR3 reads TGTGCCAGCAGCTGGCTACGGAGCACTGAAGCTTTCTTT.